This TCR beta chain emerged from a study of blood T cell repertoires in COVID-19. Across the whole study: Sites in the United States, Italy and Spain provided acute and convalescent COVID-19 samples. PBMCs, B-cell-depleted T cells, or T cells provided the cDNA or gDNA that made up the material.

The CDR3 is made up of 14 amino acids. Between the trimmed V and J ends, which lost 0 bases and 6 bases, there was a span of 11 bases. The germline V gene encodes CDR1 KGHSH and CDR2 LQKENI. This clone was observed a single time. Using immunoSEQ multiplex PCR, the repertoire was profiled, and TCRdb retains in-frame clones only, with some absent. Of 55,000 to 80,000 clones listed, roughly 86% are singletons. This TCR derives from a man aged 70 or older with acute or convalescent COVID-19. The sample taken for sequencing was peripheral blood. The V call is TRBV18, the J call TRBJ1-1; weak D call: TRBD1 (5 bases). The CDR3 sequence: CASSPPSWGAEAFF. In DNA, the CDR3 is TGTGCCAGCTCACCACCGAGCTGGGGCGCTGAAGCTTTCTTT. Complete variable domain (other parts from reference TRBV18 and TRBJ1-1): NAGVMQNPRHLVRRRGQEARLRCSPMKGHSHVYWYRQLPEEGLKFMVYLQKENIIDESGMPKERFSAEFPKEGPSILRIQQVVRGDSAAYFCASSPPSWGAEAFFGQGTRLTVV.